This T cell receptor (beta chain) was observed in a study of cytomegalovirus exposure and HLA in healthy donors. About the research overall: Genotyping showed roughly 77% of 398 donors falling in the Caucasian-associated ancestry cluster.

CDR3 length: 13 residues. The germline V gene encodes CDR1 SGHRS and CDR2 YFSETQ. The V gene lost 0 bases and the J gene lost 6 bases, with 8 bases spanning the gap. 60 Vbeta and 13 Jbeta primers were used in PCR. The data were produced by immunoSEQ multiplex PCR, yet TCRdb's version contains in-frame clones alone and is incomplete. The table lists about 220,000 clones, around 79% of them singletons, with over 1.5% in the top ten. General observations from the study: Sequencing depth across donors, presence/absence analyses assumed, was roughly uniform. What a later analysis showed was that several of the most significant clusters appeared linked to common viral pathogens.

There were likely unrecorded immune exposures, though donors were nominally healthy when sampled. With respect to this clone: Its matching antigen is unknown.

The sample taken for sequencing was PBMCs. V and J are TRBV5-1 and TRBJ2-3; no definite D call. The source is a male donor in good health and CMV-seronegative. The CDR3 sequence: CASSLGGRDTQYF. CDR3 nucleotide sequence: TGCGCCAGCAGCTTGGGTGGCAGGGATACGCAGTATTTT. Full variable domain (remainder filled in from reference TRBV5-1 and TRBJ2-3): KAGVTQTPRYLIKTRGQQVTLSCSPISGHRSVSWYQQTPGQGLQFLFEYFSETQRNKGNFPGRFSGRQFSNSRSEMNVSTLELGDSALYLCASSLGGRDTQYFGPGTRLTVL.